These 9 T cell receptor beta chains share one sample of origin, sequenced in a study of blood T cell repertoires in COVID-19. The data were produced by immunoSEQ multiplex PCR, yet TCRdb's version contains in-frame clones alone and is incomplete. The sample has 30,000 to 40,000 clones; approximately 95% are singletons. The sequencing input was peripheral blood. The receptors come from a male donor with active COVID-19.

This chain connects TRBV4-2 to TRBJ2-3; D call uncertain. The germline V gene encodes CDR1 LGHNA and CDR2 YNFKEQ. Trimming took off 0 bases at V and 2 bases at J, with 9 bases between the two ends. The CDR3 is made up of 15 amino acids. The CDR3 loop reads CASSQDRANTDTQYF. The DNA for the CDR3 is TGTGCCAGCAGCCAAGATCGCGCGAACACAGATACGCAGTATTTT.

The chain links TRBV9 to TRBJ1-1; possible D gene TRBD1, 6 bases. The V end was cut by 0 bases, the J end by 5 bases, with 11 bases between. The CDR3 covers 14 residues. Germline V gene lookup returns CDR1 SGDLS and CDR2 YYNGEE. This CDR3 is CASSVGGLGTEAFF. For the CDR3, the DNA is TGTGCCAGCAGCGTAGGGGGGCTTGGGACTGAAGCTTTCTTT.

The chain's CDR3 is CASRAGSVDTQYF. Written as DNA, the CDR3 is TGTGCCAGCAGGGCGGGGAGTGTGGATACGCAGTATTTT. V is TRBV4-2 and J is TRBJ2-3; maybe TRBD2 (6 bases). Trimming shortened V by 6 bases and J by 6 bases, and 13 bases separated the two germline ends. The CDR3 has 13 amino acids. From germline, CDR1 is LGHNA and CDR2 YNFKEQ.

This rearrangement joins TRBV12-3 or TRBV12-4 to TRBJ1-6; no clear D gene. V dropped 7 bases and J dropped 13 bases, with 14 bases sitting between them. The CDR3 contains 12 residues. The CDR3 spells CASTHLPLPLHF. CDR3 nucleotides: TGTGCCAGCACCCACTTACCCCTTCCCCTCCACTTT.

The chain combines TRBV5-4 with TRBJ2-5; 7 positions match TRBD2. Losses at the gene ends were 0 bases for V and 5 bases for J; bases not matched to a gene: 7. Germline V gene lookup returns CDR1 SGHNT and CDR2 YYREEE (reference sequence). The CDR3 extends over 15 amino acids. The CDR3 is CASSLGQAGKETQYF. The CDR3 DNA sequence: TGTGCCAGCAGCTTGGGGCAAGCGGGGAAGGAGACCCAGTACTTC.

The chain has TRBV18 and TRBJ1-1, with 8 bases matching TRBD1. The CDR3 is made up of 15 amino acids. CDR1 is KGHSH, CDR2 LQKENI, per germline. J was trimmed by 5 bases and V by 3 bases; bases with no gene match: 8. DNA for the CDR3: TGTGCCAGCTCACCTTTGCCGGGACAGGAGACTGAAGCTTTCTTT. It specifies CASSPLPGQETEAFF. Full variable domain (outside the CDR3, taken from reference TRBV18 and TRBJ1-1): NAGVMQNPRHLVRRRGQEARLRCSPMKGHSHVYWYRQLPEEGLKFMVYLQKENIIDESGMPKERFSAEFPKEGPSILRIQQVVRGDSAAYFCASSPLPGQETEAFFGQGTRLTVV.

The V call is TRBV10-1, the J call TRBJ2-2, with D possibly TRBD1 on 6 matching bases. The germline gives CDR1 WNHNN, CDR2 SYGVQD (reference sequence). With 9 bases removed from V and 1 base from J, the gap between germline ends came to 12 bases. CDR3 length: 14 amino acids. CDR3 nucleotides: TGCGCCAGTAACGGGACACAGAACACCGGGGAGCTGTTTTTT. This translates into CASNGTQNTGELFF.

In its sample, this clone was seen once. The CDR3 here is CASSPRAMKDEQFF. For the CDR3, the DNA is TGCGCCAGCAGCCCAAGAGCGATGAAGGATGAGCAGTTCTTC. The chain recombines TRBV4-1 with TRBJ2-1; no definite D call. CDR3 length equals 14 residues. Germline V CDR1 and CDR2: MGHRA, YSYEKL. Trimming removed 4 bases from V and 8 bases from J, with 15 bases in between.

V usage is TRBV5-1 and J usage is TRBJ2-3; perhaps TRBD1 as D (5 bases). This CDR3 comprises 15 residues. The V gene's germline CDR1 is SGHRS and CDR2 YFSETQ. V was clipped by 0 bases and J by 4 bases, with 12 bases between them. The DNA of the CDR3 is TGCGCCAGCAGCTTGGAAAGGGGAAGAGCAGATACGCAGTATTTT. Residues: CASSLERGRADTQYF.